This T cell receptor (beta chain) was captured by sequencing in a study of cytomegalovirus exposure and HLA in healthy donors (dated by TCRdb to the late 2010s). Study-wide context: According to a later analysis, the 120 or so validation repertoires were produced on the same platform as the roughly 700 repertoires of the first cohort. The study was designed to test whether signatures of past pathogen exposure could be identified by cataloging public T cell receptors. Besides the first cohort of roughly 660 subjects, a separate validation cohort made up of over 95 different subjects was used. To predict cytomegalovirus infection status, the study brought together high-throughput TCR immunosequencing, statistical association of individual TCRs with disease status, and machine learning. What the research found in general, with its limitations: The classifier was reported to diagnose cytomegalovirus status with high specificity and sensitivity in both the original cohort and the validation cohort. Across donors, most TCR sequences were observed very rarely, whereas some public TCRs were present in many individuals. In a later analysis, TCRs clustered in the first cohort were found to also tend to co-occur in the 130 or so validation repertoires, with approximately 94% of cluster scores above 0. A later analysis lacked HLA typing for the validation cohort, so it scored co-occurrence in that cohort across all 130 or so repertoires. A few of the identified cytomegalovirus-associated TCR beta chains were confirmed in vitro to be specific for cytomegalovirus antigens. The study listed 170 or so TCR beta chains as associated with cytomegalovirus. The authors suggested that the approach could potentially be extended to other disease states and immunological phenotypes.

Reading the germline V gene gives CDR1 MNHEY and CDR2 SVGAGI. Clipping removes 9 bases from V and 3 bases from J, with 6 as the unmatched junction base count. From the cysteine through the phenylalanine, the CDR3 covers 13 amino acids. The DNA shown is the 39-base CDR3, in frame from base 1. The library relied on the immunoSEQ multiplex PCR assay. Per the authors' processing: A statistical classification framework was built for diagnosing cytomegalovirus status from the catalog of TCR beta chain sequences. TCRdb limited this immuneACCESS table to in-frame rearrangements with V and J called. A share of clones is missing; checked studies link under half to unresolved V genes, and the rest is unexplained. For V, J and clone size, that table is used; D and trimming come from the DNA. This sample gives about 160,000 clones in total; 96% of them show up just once. The biggest ten clones account for approximately 1% of the sample.

The donors were included in the validation cohort of 120 subjects, a group kept apart from the roughly 680-subject first cohort. As for this clone: Its antigen target is currently unknown. Base-call qualities are not available, and no considerably larger clone is one nucleotide away.

This sequence was found in a woman under 30 in good health and CMV-seronegative. Sequenced sample: PBMCs. The chain is made from TRBV6-5 and TRBJ1-2; 8 bases in between match TRBD1. DNA sequence: TGTGCCAGTTCCAGGGGGCCTGACTATGGCTACACCTTC. Its product reads: CASSRGPDYGYTF.